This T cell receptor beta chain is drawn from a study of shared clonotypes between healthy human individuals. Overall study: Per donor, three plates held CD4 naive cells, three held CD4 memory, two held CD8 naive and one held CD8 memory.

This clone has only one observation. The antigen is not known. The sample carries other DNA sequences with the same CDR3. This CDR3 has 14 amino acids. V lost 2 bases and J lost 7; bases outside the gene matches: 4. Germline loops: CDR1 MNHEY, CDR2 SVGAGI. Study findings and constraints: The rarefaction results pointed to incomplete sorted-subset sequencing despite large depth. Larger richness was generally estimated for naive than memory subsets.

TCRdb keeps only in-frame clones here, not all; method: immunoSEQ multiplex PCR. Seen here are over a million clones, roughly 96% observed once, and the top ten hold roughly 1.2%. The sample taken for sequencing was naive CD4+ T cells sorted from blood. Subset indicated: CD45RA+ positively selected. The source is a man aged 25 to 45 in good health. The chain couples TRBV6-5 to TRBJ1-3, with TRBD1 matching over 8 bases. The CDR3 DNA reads TGTGCCAGCAGTTACGGACAGGGAAGGAACACCATATATTTT. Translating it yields CASSYGQGRNTIYF.